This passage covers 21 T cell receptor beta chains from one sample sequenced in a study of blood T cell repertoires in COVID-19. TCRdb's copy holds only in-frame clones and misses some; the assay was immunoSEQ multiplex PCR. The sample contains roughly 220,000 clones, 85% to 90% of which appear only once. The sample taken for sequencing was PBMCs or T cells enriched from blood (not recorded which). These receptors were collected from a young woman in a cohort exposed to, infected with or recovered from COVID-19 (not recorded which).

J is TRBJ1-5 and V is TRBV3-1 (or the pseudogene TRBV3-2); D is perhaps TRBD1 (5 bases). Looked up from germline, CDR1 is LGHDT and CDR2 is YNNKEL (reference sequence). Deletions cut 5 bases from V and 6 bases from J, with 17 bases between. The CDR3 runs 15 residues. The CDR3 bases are TGTGCCAGCAGCACGACAGTGGGATCGAGTCAGCCCCAGCATTTT. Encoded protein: CASSTTVGSSQPQHF.

CDR3 sequence: CASSTYSGYEQFF. DNA of the CDR3: TGTGCCAGCAGTACCTATAGCGGCTATGAGCAGTTCTTC. The chain links TRBV27 to TRBJ2-1; D may be TRBD2 (6 bases). Germline V lookup: CDR1 MNHEY, CDR2 SMNVEV (reference sequence). The CDR3 sequence is 13 residues long. Deletions cut 5 bases from V and 8 bases from J, with 13 bases between.

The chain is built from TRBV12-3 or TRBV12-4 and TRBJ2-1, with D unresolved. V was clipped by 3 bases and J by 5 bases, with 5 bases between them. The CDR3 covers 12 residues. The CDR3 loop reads CASSFRDNEQFF. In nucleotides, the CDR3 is TGTGCCAGCAGTTTTCGGGACAATGAGCAGTTCTTC.

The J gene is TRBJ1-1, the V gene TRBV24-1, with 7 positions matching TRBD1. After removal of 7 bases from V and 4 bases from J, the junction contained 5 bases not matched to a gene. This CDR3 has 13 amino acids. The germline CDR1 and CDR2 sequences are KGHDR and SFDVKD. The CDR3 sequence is CATRRQGGTEAFF. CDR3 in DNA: TGTGCCACCAGAAGACAGGGTGGCACTGAAGCTTTCTTT.

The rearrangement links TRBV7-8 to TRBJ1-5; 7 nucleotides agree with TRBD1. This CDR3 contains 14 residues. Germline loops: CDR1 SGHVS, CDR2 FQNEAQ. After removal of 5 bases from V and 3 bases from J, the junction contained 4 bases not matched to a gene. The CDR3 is CASSQDRSNQPQHF. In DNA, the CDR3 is TGTGCCAGCAGCCAGGACAGGTCCAATCAGCCCCAGCATTTT.

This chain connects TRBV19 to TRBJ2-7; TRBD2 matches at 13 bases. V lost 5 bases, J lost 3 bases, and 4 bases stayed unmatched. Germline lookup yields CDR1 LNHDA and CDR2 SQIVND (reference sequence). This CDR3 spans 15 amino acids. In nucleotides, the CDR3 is TGTGCCAGTAGTCCAACTAGCGGGAGGGTCTACGAGCAGTACTTC. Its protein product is CASSPTSGRVYEQYF.

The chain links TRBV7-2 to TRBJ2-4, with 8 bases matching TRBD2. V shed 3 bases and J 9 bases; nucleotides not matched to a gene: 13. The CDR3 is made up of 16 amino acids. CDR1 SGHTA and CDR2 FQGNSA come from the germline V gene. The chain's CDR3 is CASSLAGRASRIIQYF. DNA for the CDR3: TGTGCCAGCAGCTTGGCCGGGAGGGCCAGTCGAATCATTCAGTACTTC.

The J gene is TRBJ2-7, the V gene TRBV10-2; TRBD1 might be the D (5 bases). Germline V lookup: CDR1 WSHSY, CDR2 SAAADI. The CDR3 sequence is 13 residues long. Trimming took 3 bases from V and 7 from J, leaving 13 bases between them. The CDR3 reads CASSDQGSGEQYF. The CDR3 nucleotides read TGCGCCAGCAGTGACCAGGGCTCTGGGGAGCAGTACTTC.

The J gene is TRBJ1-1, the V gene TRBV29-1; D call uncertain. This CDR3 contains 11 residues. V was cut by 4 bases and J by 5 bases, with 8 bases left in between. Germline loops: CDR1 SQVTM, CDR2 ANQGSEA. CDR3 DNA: TGCAGCGTTGCTAGGTGGACTGAAGCTTTCTTT. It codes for CSVARWTEAFF.

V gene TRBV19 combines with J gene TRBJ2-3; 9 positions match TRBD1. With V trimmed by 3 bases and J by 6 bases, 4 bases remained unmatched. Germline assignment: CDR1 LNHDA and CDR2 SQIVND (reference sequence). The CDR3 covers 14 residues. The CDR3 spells CASSMTGGSDTQYF. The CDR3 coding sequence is TGTGCCAGTAGTATGACAGGGGGTTCGGATACGCAGTATTTT.

The CDR3 reads CASSPGQTNSPLHF. DNA for the CDR3: TGTGCCAGTAGCCCGGGACAGACAAATTCACCCCTCCACTTT. This rearrangement joins TRBV19 to TRBJ1-6; 7 bases agree with TRBD1. The CDR3 consists of 14 residues. CDR1 is LNHDA and CDR2 is SQIVND in the germline V gene (reference sequence). J was trimmed by 7 bases and V by 6 bases; bases with no gene match: 6.

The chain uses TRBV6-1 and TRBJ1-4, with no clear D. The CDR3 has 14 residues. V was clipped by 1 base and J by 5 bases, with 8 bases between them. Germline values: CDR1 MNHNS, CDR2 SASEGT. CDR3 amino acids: CASSEVRGNEKLFF. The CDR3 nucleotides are TGTGCCAGCAGTGAAGTTCGCGGCAATGAAAAACTGTTTTTT.

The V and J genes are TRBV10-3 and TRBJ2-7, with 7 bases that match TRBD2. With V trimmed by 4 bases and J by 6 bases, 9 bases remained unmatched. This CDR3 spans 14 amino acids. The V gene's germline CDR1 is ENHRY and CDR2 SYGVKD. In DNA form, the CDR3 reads TGTGCCATCAGTGCAGGCGGGAGTAAGGGCGAGCAGTACTTC. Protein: CAISAGGSKGEQYF.

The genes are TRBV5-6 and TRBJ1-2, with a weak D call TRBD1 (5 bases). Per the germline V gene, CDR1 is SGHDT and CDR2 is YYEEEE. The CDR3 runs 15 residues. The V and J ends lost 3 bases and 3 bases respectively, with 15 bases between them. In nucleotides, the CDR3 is TGTGCCAGCAGCTCGACGGGGGGTTGGGACTATGGCTACACCTTC. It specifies CASSSTGGWDYGYTF.

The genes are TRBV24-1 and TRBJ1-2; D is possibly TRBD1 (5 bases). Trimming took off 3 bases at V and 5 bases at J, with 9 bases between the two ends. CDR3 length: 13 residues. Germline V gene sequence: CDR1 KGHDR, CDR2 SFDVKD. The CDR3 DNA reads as TGTGCCACCAGTGATACAAGACAGTATGGCTACACCTTC. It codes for CATSDTRQYGYTF.

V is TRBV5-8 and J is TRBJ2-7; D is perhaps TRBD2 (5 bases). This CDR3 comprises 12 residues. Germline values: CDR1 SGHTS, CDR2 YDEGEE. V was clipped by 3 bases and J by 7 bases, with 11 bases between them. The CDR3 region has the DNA TGTGCCAGCAGCTCTTATCCGGGGGAGCAGTACTTC. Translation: CASSSYPGEQYF.

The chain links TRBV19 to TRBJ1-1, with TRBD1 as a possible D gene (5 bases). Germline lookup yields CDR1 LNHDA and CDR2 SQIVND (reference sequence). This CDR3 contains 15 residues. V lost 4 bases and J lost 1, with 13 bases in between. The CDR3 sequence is CASSTLDRGNTEAFF. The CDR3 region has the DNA TGTGCCAGTAGTACCTTAGACAGAGGGAACACTGAAGCTTTCTTT.

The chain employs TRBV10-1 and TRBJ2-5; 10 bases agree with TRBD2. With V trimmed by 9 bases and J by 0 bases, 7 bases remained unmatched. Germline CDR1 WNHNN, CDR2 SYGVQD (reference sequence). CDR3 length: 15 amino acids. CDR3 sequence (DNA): TGCGCCAGATTAGAGCGGGGGGGCAACCAAGAGACCCAGTACTTC. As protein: CARLERGGNQETQYF.

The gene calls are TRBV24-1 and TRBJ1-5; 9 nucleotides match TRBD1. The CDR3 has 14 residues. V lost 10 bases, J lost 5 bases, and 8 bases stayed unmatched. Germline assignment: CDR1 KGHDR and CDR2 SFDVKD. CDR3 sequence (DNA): TGTGCCACACAGGGACAGGGTAACGATCAGCCCCAGCATTTT. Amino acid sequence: CATQGQGNDQPQHF.

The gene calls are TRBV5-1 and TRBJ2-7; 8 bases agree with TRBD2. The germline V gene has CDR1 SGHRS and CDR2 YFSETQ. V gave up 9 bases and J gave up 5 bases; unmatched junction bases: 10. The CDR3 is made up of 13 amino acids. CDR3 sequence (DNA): TGCGCCAAGAGTCGGGGGGGCTTCAACGAGCAGTACTTC. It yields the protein CAKSRGGFNEQYF.

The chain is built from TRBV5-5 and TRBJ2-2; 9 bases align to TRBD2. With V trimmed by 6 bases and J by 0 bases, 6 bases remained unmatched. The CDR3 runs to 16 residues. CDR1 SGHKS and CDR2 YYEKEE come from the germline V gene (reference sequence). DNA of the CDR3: TGTGCCAGCACTAACAGACTAGCGGCGAACACCGGGGAGCTGTTTTTT. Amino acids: CASTNRLAANTGELFF. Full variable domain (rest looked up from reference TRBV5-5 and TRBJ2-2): DAGVTQSPTHLIKTRGQQVTLRCSPISGHKSVSWYQQVLGQGPQFIFQYYEKEERGRGNFPDRFSARQFPNYSSELNVNALLLGDSALYLCASTNRLAANTGELFFGEGSRLTVL.